A selection of T cell receptor beta chains follows, all from one sample in a study of T cells in localized non-small cell lung cancer. Clones were read by immunoSEQ multiplex PCR, and TCRdb kept only the in-frame ones, dropping some. The profile covers under 95,000 clones, with 80% appearing a single time and roughly 9% taken by the ten largest. The starting material was peripheral blood, obtained before any cancer treatment. The receptors come from a female donor aged 60 or older with stage I lung adenocarcinoma. The CDR3 runs from the conserved cysteine through the conserved F or W. D genes are given only for firm matches. Clone size is given for some rows only: seen once, a few or many times, or a class if the clone is expanded.

j_gene	d_gene	abundance	v_gene	CDR3nt	CDR3aa
TRBJ2-3	.	.	TRBV6-1	TGTGCCAGCAGTGACGGCCGAATCCGCACAGATACGCAGTATTTT	CASSDGRIRTDTQYF
TRBJ1-1	.	.	TRBV19	TGTGCCAGTACCCGGGGCATCTCAATAGGGAACACTGAAGCTTTCTTT	CASTRGISIGNTEAFF
TRBJ1-2	.	.	TRBV5-6	TGTGCCAGCAGCGGGGGTGGGTGGAACTATGGCTACACCTTC	CASSGGGWNYGYTF
TRBJ2-7	.	.	TRBV2	TGTGCCAGCAGTTTAACAGCCGACGAGCAGTACTTC	CASSLTADEQYF
TRBJ2-3	TRBD1	.	TRBV5-1	TGCGCCAGCAGCTTAGGGGGAACACGGGACAGGGGCTATTTT	CASSLGGTRDRGYF
TRBJ2-2	TRBD1	.	TRBV6-6	TGTGCCAGCAGTTACGCGGGACAGGGTGTCGGGGAGCTGTTTTTT	CASSYAGQGVGELFF
TRBJ1-4	.	.	TRBV6-1	TGTGCCAGCAGTGGGGGAACTAATGAAAAACTGTTTTTT	CASSGGTNEKLFF
TRBJ1-1	.	once	TRBV6-1	TGTGCCAGCAACGGGGTCCGGGGCACTGAAGCTTTCTTT	CASNGVRGTEAFF
TRBJ1-5	TRBD1	.	TRBV15	TGTGCCACCAGCAGACCAGACAGGGGCGGGAATCAGCCCCAGCATTTT	CATSRPDRGGNQPQHF
TRBJ2-5	.	.	TRBV27	TGTGCCAGCAGTTGGGGAGAGACCCAGTACTTC	CASSWGETQYF
TRBJ2-2	.	.	TRBV27	TGTGCCAGCAGTTCGCACTCCGCGAACACCGGGGAGCTGTTTTTT	CASSSHSANTGELFF
TRBJ1-2	.	.	TRBV6-5	TGTGCCAGCAGTTACGTCGAGACAGGCTATGGCTACACCTTC	CASSYVETGYGYTF
TRBJ1-1	.	.	TRBV5-1	TGCGCCAGCAGCCTGCTAGGGAACTTAAACACTGAAGCTTTCTTT	CASSLLGNLNTEAFF
TRBJ2-7	.	.	TRBV7-2	TGTGCCAGCAGCTTGGGGGGACTGACCTCCTACGAGCAGTACTTC	CASSLGGLTSYEQYF
TRBJ1-4	.	.	TRBV9	TGTGCCAGCAGCCAGCAAAACGGGAATGAAAAACTGTTTTTT	CASSQQNGNEKLFF
TRBJ2-1	TRBD2	.	TRBV11-3	TGTGCCAGCAGCTTTACTAGCGGGAGATTGGATGAGCAGTTCTTC	CASSFTSGRLDEQFF
TRBJ1-2	TRBD1	.	TRBV29-1	TGCAGCGTTGCAGGGGGAGTAGGCTATGGCTACACCTTC	CSVAGGVGYGYTF
TRBJ2-6	.	.	TRBV4-3	TGCGCCAGCAGCCCGGACAGAACCTCTGGGGCCAACGTCCTGACTTTC	CASSPDRTSGANVLTF
TRBJ2-5	.	once	TRBV7-6	TGTGCCAGCAGCTTAGCGTCGGGGAGGAGGGAGACCCAGTACTTC	CASSLASGRRETQYF
TRBJ2-1	.	.	TRBV11-2	TGTGCCAGCAGCTTAGGTCCAGCCGTATACAATGAGCAGTTCTTC	CASSLGPAVYNEQFF
TRBJ1-5	.	.	TRBV19	TGTGCCAGCCGGGAATCGTTGTACAATCAGCCCCAGCATTTT	CASRESLYNQPQHF
TRBJ1-5	.	.	TRBV6-1	TGTGCCAGCAGTGAAGTTAGTCGACAGCCCCAGCATTTT	CASSEVSRQPQHF
TRBJ2-3	.	.	TRBV19	TGTGCCAGTAGTACATCAACGACAGGAGCTAGCACAGATACGCAGTATTTT	CASSTSTTGASTDTQYF
TRBJ2-7	TRBD2	.	TRBV30	TGTGCCTGGAGTGTAATTAGCGGGATTGGCGGCGAGCAGTACTTC	CAWSVISGIGGEQYF
TRBJ2-3	TRBD2	.	TRBV6-6	TGTGCCAGCACCCCGGTGGCGGGGGGGCCGGTTACGCAGTATTTT	CASTPVAGGPVTQYF
TRBJ2-1	.	.	TRBV4-3	TGCGCCAGCAGCCAAGATGGAAGCTCCTACAATGAGCAGTTCTTC	CASSQDGSSYNEQFF
TRBJ2-5	.	once	TRBV28	TGTGCCAGCAGTTTACCGGGCGGTTACCAAGAGACCCAGTACTTC	CASSLPGGYQETQYF
TRBJ2-3	.	.	TRBV7-9	TGTGCCAGCAGCTTTTTCGGCACAGATACGCAGTATTTT	CASSFFGTDTQYF
TRBJ2-7	TRBD1	once	TRBV25-1	TGTGCCAGCAGCCTGGACAGGGTTCCCGACGAGCAGTACTTC	CASSLDRVPDEQYF
TRBJ2-5	.	.	TRBV11-2	TGTGCCAGCAGCCAGGCGGGGCAGGCGTACCAAGAGACCCAGTACTTC	CASSQAGQAYQETQYF
TRBJ2-1	TRBD2	.	TRBV5-6	TGTGCCAGCAGCAAAGGGACTAGCAGGCACAATGAGCAGTTCTTC	CASSKGTSRHNEQFF
TRBJ1-4	TRBD1	.	TRBV11-2	TGTGCCAGCAGCTTAACAGGGGGCGGTGAAAAACTGTTTTTT	CASSLTGGGEKLFF
TRBJ1-4	.	.	TRBV30	TGTGCCTGGAGCGCTGAATTTAATGAAAAACTGTTTTTT	CAWSAEFNEKLFF
TRBJ2-2	.	.	TRBV5-1	TGCGCCAGCAGCTTGGGAGGGGGATCCGGGGAGCTGTTTTTT	CASSLGGGSGELFF
TRBJ1-1	.	.	TRBV9	TGTGCCAGCAGCGTCGGGGGGCTAGGCACTGAAGCTTTCTTT	CASSVGGLGTEAFF
TRBJ2-1	TRBD2	.	TRBV7-9	TGTGCCAGCAGCTCCCGGGGGGGTACTAGCTACAATGAGCAGTTCTTC	CASSSRGGTSYNEQFF
TRBJ1-2	.	.	TRBV27	TGTGCCAGCAGTCAGGGTGGGATGAACTATGGCTACACCTTC	CASSQGGMNYGYTF
TRBJ2-2	TRBD1	.	TRBV27	TGTGCCAGCAGACGTCGGTTGGAGTCCGGGACAGATGTAAGCTCCGGGGAGCTGTTTTTT	CASRRRLESGTDVSSGELFF
TRBJ1-1	.	few	TRBV29-1	TGCAGCGCCCCTAGTGGAGGGAGTGAAGCTTTCTTT	CSAPSGGSEAFF
TRBJ1-5	.	.	TRBV27	TGTGCCAGCAGTTCCCTGGGTGTCCGTGAGGGTGGGGGCAATCAGCCCCAGCATTTT	CASSSLGVREGGGNQPQHF
TRBJ2-3	.	.	TRBV5-1	TGCGCCAGCAGCTGGGTTGCGTCCAGCCCAGATACGCAGTATTTT	CASSWVASSPDTQYF
TRBJ1-1	TRBD1	.	TRBV6-5	TGTGCCAGCAGTTATCGGCGACAGGGGAGGACTGAAGCTTTCTTT	CASSYRRQGRTEAFF
TRBJ1-3	.	.	TRBV9	TGTGCCAGCAGCGTAGTTCAGGGCGGCTCTGGAAACACCATATATTTT	CASSVVQGGSGNTIYF
TRBJ2-3	.	.	TRBV30	TGTGCCTGGAAAAATCCTGGAGATACGCAGTATTTT	CAWKNPGDTQYF
TRBJ2-7	.	.	TRBV5-6	TGTGCCAGCAGTTTCGTGGGCCCCCTCTACGAGCAGTACTTC	CASSFVGPLYEQYF
TRBJ2-2	.	.	TRBV7-2	TGTGCCAGCAGCCCACCTTCCGGCAGGGAGAACACCGGGGAGCTGTTTTTT	CASSPPSGRENTGELFF
TRBJ2-2	.	.	TRBV6-1	TGTGCCAGCAGTCCTAGGATCACCGGGGAGCTGTTTTTT	CASSPRITGELFF
TRBJ1-4	.	.	TRBV6-5	TGTGCCAGCGGTAGACAGACCACTAATGAAAAACTGTTTTTT	CASGRQTTNEKLFF